This T cell receptor beta chain was recovered during a study of tumor and adjacent non-tumor tissue in lung cancer. Study in general: Patients were aged about 31 to 85, 9 to 10 men and 4 to 6 women, stage I to III. Samples averaged about 3.8 million productive TCRbeta reads each.

The CDR3 contains 15 residues. Unmatched junction bases numbered 9, after V lost 5 bases and J lost 5 bases. The germline V gene has CDR1 DFQATT and CDR2 SNEGSKA (reference sequence). This sample's RNA came from whole unsorted tissue. As for this clonotype: A much larger clonotype is one base distant, so this may be a read error.

TCRbeta libraries were built with three rounds of nested PCR, modified from ARM-PCR. TCRdb used MiXCR to reprocess the multiplex PCR reads, holding one entry per CDR3 protein. The data contain 77,000 or so distinct CDR3 sequences, around four fifths of them singletons. The clonotype was recovered from a woman in her forties or fifties with non-small cell lung cancer. The rearrangement joins TRBV20-1 to TRBJ2-5, with 12 bases matching TRBD1. What was sequenced was lung tumor tissue. The CDR3 nucleotides are TGCAGTGCTCCCCGGGGACAGGGGGCTTATGAGACCCAGTACTTC. Translation gives CSAPRGQGAYETQYF.